This T cell receptor beta chain was sequenced for a study of molecular identifiers for immune sequencing clone quantification. TCRdb passed the PCR reads through MiXCR, listing each CDR3 protein once. The sample contains more than 300,000 distinct CDR3 sequences, about a fifth of which appear only once. The CDR3 has 14 residues. Trimming pared 6 bases from V and 7 bases from J, leaving 19 bases between. CDR1 and CDR2 (germline): SQVTM, ANQGSEA. As for this clonotype: This may arise from a read error, as a much more abundant clone is one base away.

The sequencing input was naive CD8+ T cells from blood, with Jurkat cell RNA spiked in. Stated subset: FACS-sorted CD8+CD4-CCR7+CD45RA+ naive T cells. The sequence came from a human donor in good health. Some libraries in this study had Jurkat cell RNA spiked in. The chain combines TRBV29-1 with TRBJ2-1; D not resolved. CDR3 region: CSVDGPFGLNEQFF. The CDR3 coding sequence is TGCAGCGTGGACGGGCCCTTTGGGCTGAATGAGCAGTTCTTC.